These T cell receptor beta chains were read from a single sample in a study of T cell repertoires in cytomegalovirus infection. Each CDR3 protein gets one entry after TCRdb re-called the reads with MiXCR. The repertoire has approximately 400,000 distinct CDR3 sequences, approximately 31% of them found once; the top ten carry roughly 13%. The source material was PBMCs. All receptors come from a human donor in good health (CMV status not recorded). Some clones in this sample may be carry-over from other donors' samples. The CDR3 runs from the conserved cysteine through the conserved F or W. Expanded clones are given a class, and other clones once, few, many or no size at all.

v_gene,abundance,CDR3aa
TRBV7-9,NA,CASSSRGGFEQFF
TRBV19,NA,CASSFQYNEQFF
TRBV29-1,NA,CSVQQDANYGYTF
TRBV5-8,few,CASRRPGTTSYNEQFF
TRBV20-1,NA,CSARTLGQANEKLFF
TRBV6-6,NA,CASSIQGQGMADTQYF
TRBV20-1,NA,CSAPREEGLTDTQYF
TRBV5-5,few,CASSPLLSGANVLTF
TRBV2,NA,CASSVRMEAFF
TRBV19,few,CASSIMSGPQETQYF
TRBV11-3,few,CASSLDEADHNEQFF
TRBV28,few,CASNPGTGFSADTQYF
TRBV10-3,few,CAISGSGTVLAGELFF
TRBV19,few,CASSMSGRSYNEQFF
TRBV12-3/TRBV12-4,NA,CASSFVTGLGSADTQYF
TRBV7-6,many,CASSLGITDTQYF
TRBV2,few,CASSDFRDRVVEQYF
TRBV5-4,NA,CASSPPAAGGPGEQFF
TRBV6-2/TRBV6-3,NA,CASSNGQGITDTQYF
TRBV19,few,CASSGRSGSTIYF
TRBV28,few,CASTSGGGTGELFF
TRBV6-6,NA,CASSDRSHRELFF
TRBV20-1,NA,CSAPAGPTYEQYF
TRBV6-1,few,CASRGTGGNTGELFF
TRBV28,many,CASSLYGERTEAFF
TRBV27,NA,CASSLIHNSPLHF
TRBV2,NA,CVSNKNRVDSPLHF
TRBV7-2,few,CASSVDGQGAFGYTF
TRBV28,NA,CASRLRGTPYEQYF
TRBV28,few,CASSLRGGASYEQYF
TRBV7-2,many,CASSEAGIFTQYF
TRBV7-9,NA,CASSPSTNYGYTF
TRBV6-1,NA,CASSEILAGGSEAFF